This T cell receptor (beta chain) is drawn from a study of blood T cell repertoires in COVID-19. Study-level background: Italy, Spain and the United States were the sources of the convalescent and acute COVID-19 samples.

Trimming cost V 5 bases and J 0 bases; bases outside gene matches: 6. Germline V CDR1 and CDR2: MNHNY, SVGAGI (reference sequence). This CDR3 spans 18 amino acids. Seattle patients were enrolled during active infection and followed longitudinally. In the study's own analysis: It was from reference gene primer amplification that nucleated cell counts were estimated. Repertoires were generated with immunoSEQ multiplex PCR, while TCRdb's copy carries only in-frame clones and drops some. V and J calls plus clone size are reproduced from that table; the DNA served to infer D and trimming. The repertoire includes about 56,000 clones, 89% of them detected once, and 43% sits in the top ten.

Material for sequencing was peripheral blood. The clonotype comes from a woman in her sixties with COVID-19, enrolled during active disease. This chain uses TRBV6-6 with TRBJ2-1; 14 nucleotides match TRBD2. The CDR3 nucleotides are TGTGCCAGCAGTCGGACTAGCGGGGGGCCGAGCTCCTACAATGAGCAGTTCTTC. This sequence encodes CASSRTSGGPSSYNEQFF.